The clone carrying this TCR beta chain was counted many times. Its antigen is unknown. TCRdb redid the calling of the reads with MiXCR, one entry per CDR3 protein. The sample carries hundreds of thousands of distinct CDR3 sequences, over 7.5% recorded once. The length of the CDR3 is 12 residues. Germline loops: CDR1 DFQATT, CDR2 SNEGSKA (reference sequence). V was shortened by 2 bases and J by 1 base, with 3 bases between the two germline ends. The sample originates from a study of T cell repertoires in cytomegalovirus infection. General study points: The study identified carriers of CMV plus the relevant HLA from cumulative public TCR beta family frequency.

What was sequenced was PBMCs. This clonotype was obtained from a human donor in good health (CMV status not recorded). Some clones in this sample may be carry-over from other donors' samples. V gene TRBV20-1 combines with J gene TRBJ1-5; D gene unclear. CDR3 sequence: CSARLSNQPQHF. The CDR3 DNA is TGCAGTGCTAGACTCAGCAATCAGCCCCAGCATTTT.